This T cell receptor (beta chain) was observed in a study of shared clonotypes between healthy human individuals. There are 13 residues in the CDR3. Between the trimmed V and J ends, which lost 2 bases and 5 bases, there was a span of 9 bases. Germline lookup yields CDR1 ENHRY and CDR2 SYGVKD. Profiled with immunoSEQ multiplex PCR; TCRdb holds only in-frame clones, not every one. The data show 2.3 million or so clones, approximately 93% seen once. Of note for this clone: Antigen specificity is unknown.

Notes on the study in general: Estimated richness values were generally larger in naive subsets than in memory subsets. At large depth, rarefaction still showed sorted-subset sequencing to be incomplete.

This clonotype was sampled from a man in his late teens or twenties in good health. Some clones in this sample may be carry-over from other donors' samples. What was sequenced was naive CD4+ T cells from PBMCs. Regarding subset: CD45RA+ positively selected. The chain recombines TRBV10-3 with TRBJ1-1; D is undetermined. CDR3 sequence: CAISEPGRTEAFF. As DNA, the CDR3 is TGTGCCATCAGTGAGCCCGGACGTACTGAAGCTTTCTTT.